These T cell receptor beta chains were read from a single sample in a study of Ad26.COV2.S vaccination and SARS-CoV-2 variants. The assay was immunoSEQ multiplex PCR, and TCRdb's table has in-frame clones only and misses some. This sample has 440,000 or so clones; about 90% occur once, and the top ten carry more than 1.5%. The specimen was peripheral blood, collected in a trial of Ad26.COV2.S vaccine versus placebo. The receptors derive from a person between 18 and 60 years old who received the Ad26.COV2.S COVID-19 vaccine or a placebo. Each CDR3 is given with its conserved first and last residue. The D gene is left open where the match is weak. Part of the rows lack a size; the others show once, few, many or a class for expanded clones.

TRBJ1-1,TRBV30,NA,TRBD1,TGTGCCGGCAAACAGGGGTTCCCTGAAGCTTTCTTT,CAGKQGFPEAFF
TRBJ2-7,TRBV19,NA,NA,TGTGCCAGTAGTCGCGGAGGGGGGACATACTATTACGAGCAGTACTTC,CASSRGGGTYYYEQYF
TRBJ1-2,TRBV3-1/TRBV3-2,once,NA,TGTGCCAGCAGCCAAGATTGTGATGATGCTAATTTAGAAAATTCTAACTATGGCTACACCTTC,CASSQDCDDANLENSNYGYTF
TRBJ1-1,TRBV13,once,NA,TGTGCCAGCAGCCGGGTCGTGAACACTGAAGCTTTCTTT,CASSRVVNTEAFF
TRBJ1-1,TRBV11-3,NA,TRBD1,TGTGCCAGCAGCCCGACAGGGGGCACTGAAGCTTTCTTT,CASSPTGGTEAFF
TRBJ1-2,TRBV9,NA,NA,TGTGCCAGCAGCGGCCTTGGGTCGGCTAACTATGGCTACACCTTC,CASSGLGSANYGYTF
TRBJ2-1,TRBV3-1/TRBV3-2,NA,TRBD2,TGTGCCAGCAGCCAAGAATACGGACGCGGGGGGGAGCAGTTCTTC,CASSQEYGRGGEQFF
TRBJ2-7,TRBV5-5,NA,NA,TGTGCCAGCAACCCGAGGACAACCTACGAGCAGTACTTC,CASNPRTTYEQYF
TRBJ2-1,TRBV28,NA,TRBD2,TGTGCCAGCAGTTCCGGGACTAGCGGGGAAAATGAGCAGTTCTTC,CASSSGTSGENEQFF
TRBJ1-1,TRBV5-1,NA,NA,TGCGCCAGCAGCTTGGGAGGGGCAGCTATGAACACTGAAGCTTTCTTT,CASSLGGAAMNTEAFF
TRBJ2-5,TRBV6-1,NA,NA,TGTGCCAGCAGTGATATCCCCGGGGATGGGACCCAGTACTTC,CASSDIPGDGTQYF
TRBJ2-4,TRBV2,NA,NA,TGTGCCAGCAGAGATCGATCCTTATTAGCCAAAAACATTCAGTACTTC,CASRDRSLLAKNIQYF
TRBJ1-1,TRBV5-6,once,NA,TGTGCCAGCAGCTTTTCGCCGGTGTCGTCCAACACTGAAGCTTTCTTT,CASSFSPVSSNTEAFF
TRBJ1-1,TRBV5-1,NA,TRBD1,TGCGCCAGCAGCTTGGAGGGGACAGGTAAGGCTGAAGCTTTCTTT,CASSLEGTGKAEAFF
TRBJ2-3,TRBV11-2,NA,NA,TGTGCCAGCAGCTTGTCGGGGGGCGCAGATACGCAGTATTTT,CASSLSGGADTQYF
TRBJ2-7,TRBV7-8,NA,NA,TGTGCCAGCAGCCTGTATTCCTACGAGCAGTACTTC,CASSLYSYEQYF
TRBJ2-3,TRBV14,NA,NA,TGTGCCAGCAGCCAAGTACTAGCCGGCACAGATACGCAGTATTTT,CASSQVLAGTDTQYF
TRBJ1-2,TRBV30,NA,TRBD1,TGTGCCTGGAGTTTCCGGACAGGGAGTAGCTACACCTTC,CAWSFRTGSSYTF
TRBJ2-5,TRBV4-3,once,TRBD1,TGCGCCAGCAGCCAAGCCGGGACAGGGGAAGAGACCCAGTACTTC,CASSQAGTGEETQYF
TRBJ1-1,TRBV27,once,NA,TGTGCCAGCAGTTTATGGCAAGGGGGGACTGAAGCTTTCTTT,CASSLWQGGTEAFF
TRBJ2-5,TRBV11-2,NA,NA,TGTGCCAGCAGCTTAAGTCTCTTTCCAGAGACCCAGTACTTC,CASSLSLFPETQYF
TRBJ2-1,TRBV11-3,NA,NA,TGTGCCAGCAGCATAAGGGCGGGATCTGGAAATGAGCAGTTCTTC,CASSIRAGSGNEQFF
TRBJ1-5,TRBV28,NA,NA,TGTGCCAGCAGTTTGGGGACACCTAATCAGCCCCAGCATTTT,CASSLGTPNQPQHF
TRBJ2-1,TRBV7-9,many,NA,TGTGCCAGCAGCCCCTCCTACAATGAGCAGTTCTTC,CASSPSYNEQFF
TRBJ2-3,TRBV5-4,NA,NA,TGTGCCAGCAGCTTGGAGTTTGATACGCAGTATTTT,CASSLEFDTQYF
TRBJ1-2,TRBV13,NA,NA,TGTGCCAGCAGCTCTCCGGGAGTTGGCTACACCTTC,CASSSPGVGYTF
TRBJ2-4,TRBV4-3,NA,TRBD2,TGCGCCAGCAGCCAAGATGGGCCGGGGGGTGGCAAAAACATTCAGTACTTC,CASSQDGPGGGKNIQYF
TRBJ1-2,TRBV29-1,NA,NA,TGCAGCGACAGGGACGGGGGCTATGGCTACACCTTC,CSDRDGGYGYTF
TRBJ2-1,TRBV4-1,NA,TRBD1,TGCGCCAGCAGCCAATTACCGGGACAGTACAATGAGCAGTTCTTC,CASSQLPGQYNEQFF
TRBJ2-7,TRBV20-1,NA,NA,TGCAGTGCTAGAACAGACCACGAGCAGTACTTC,CSARTDHEQYF
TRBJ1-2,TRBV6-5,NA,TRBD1,TGTGCCAGCAATTACAACAGGGGGAGACTCTATGGCTACACCTTC,CASNYNRGRLYGYTF
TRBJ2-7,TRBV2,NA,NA,TGTGCCAGTACAGGCGATCGTTCCTACGAGCAGTACTTC,CASTGDRSYEQYF
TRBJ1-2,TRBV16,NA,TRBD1,TGTGCCAGCACCCCTCCGGTGGCAGGGGGCTCTGGCTACACCTTC,CASTPPVAGGSGYTF
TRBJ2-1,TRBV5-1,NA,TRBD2,TGCGCCAGCAGCGAGAACACGGGGGGGCCTCAGGATGAGCAGTTCTTC,CASSENTGGPQDEQFF
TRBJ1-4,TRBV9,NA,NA,TGTGCCAGCAGCGTAGTTGGGGGAGTGGGGGAAAAACTGTTTTTT,CASSVVGGVGEKLFF
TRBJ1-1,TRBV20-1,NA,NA,TGCAGTGCTAGAGATATGACTGAAGCTTTCTTT,CSARDMTEAFF
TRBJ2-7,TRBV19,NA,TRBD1,TGTGCCAGTAGCCAAAGGGGGCCTCCCTACGAGCAGTACTTC,CASSQRGPPYEQYF
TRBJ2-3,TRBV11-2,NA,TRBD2,TGTGCCAGCAGCTCACGGTATACGGGGGGGGTTGCAGGTACGCAGTATTTT,CASSSRYTGGVAGTQYF
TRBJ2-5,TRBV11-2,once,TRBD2,TGTGCCAGCAGCTTAGGCGGACTAGCGGGGGCTCAAGAGACCCAGTACTTC,CASSLGGLAGAQETQYF
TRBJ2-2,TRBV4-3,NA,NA,TGCGCCAGCAGCCAAGAACCCGTCACCGGGGAGCTGTTTTTT,CASSQEPVTGELFF
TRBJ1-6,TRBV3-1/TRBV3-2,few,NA,TGTGCCAGCAGCCAATGGGAGTATAATTCACCCCTCCACTTT,CASSQWEYNSPLHF
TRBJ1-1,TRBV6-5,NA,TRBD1,TGTGCCAGCAGCCTTACAGGGGGCGGTGTCACTGAAGCTTTCTTT,CASSLTGGGVTEAFF
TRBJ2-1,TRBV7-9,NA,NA,TGTGCCAGCAGCTTAGCAGGGGTTGAGCAGTTCTTC,CASSLAGVEQFF
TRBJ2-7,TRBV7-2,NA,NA,TGTGCCAGCAGCCTTCGGACAGACTCCTACGAGCAGTACTTC,CASSLRTDSYEQYF
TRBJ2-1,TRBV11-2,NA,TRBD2,TGTGCCAGCAGCTCCGGGAGGAGGGCAAATGAGCAGTTCTTC,CASSSGRRANEQFF
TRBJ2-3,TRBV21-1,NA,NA,TGTGCCAGCAGCAAAAAAAACATCCGACAGAACACAGATACGCAGTATTTT,CASSKKNIRQNTDTQYF
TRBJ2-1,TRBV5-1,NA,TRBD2,TGCGCCAGCAGCTTGGTCCTCGGGGGGGCTTCTGAGCAGTTCTTC,CASSLVLGGASEQFF
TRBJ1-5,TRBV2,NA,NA,TGTGCCAGCTCAATATCTGGCCCAGGTCAGCCCCAGCATTTT,CASSISGPGQPQHF
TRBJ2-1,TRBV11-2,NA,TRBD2,TGTGCCAGCAGCTTAGTTCTTAGCGGGGGGGTCGATGAGCAGTTCTTC,CASSLVLSGGVDEQFF
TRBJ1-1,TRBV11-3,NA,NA,TGTGCCAGCAGCTCTTTCAGGAACACTGAAGCTTTCTTT,CASSSFRNTEAFF
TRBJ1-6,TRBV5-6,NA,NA,TGTGCCAGCAGCGGGGAGGGCCTGGCAGGGCGTAATTCACCCCTCCACTTT,CASSGEGLAGRNSPLHF
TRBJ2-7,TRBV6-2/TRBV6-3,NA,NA,TGTGCCAGCAGTGACGACCCCTTCGGGACCTACGAGCAGTACTTC,CASSDDPFGTYEQYF